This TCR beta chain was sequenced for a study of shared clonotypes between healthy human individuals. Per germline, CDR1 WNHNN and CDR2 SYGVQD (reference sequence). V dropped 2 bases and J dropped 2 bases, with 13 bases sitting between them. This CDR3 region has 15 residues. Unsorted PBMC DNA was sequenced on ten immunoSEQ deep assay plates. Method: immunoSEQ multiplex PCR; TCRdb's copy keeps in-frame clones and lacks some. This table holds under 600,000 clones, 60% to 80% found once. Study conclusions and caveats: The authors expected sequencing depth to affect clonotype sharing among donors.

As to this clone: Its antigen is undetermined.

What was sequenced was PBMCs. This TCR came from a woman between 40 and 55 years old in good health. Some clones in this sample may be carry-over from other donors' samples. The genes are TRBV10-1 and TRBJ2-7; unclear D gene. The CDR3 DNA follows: TGCGCCAGCAGTGAGAAGGTCTTCCCGACCTACGAGCAGTACTTC. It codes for CASSEKVFPTYEQYF.